A single sample is the source of the 20 T cell receptor beta chains below, sequenced in a study of blood T cell repertoires in COVID-19 (TCRdb year 2020). Libraries were built with the immunoSEQ multiplex PCR assay. What TCRdb holds here is the immuneACCESS table cut down to in-frame rearrangements. Part of the clones is not present; checked against another copy, under half of the missing clones reflect an unresolved V gene, and the others are unexplained. This sample holds 29,000 or so clones; 84% were observed only once. Of the sample, approximately 10% is held by the ten largest clones. The material sequenced was peripheral blood. The receptors here all came from a man aged 80 or over with active COVID-19.

This clone was counted a single time. CDR3 loop: CASSPAGGPGNIQYF. As DNA, the CDR3 is TGTGCCAGCTCACCAGCGGGGGGGCCGGGAAACATTCAGTACTTC. V gene TRBV18 combines with J gene TRBJ2-4; the match to TRBD2 covers 9 bases. Germline V CDR1 and CDR2: KGHSH, LQKENI. This CDR3 is 15 amino acids long. Trimming cost V 2 bases and J 6 bases; bases outside gene matches: 5.

The chain is built from TRBV15 and TRBJ2-5, with TRBD1 as a possible D gene (5 bases). Germline CDR1 is LNHNV and CDR2 is YYDKDF (reference sequence). The CDR3 is 15 residues long. Trimming pared 0 bases from V and 4 bases from J, leaving 12 bases between. The CDR3 is CATSRDRGSIETQYF. CDR3 sequence (DNA): TGTGCCACCAGCAGAGATAGGGGCTCAATAGAGACCCAGTACTTC.

The chain uses TRBV6-4 and TRBJ2-3, with 9 bases aligning to TRBD1. The CDR3 length is 15 residues. V lost 2 bases and J lost 3; bases outside the gene matches: 3. Germline V gene data show CDR1 as MRHNA and CDR2 as SNTAGT. The CDR3 nucleotides read TGTGCCAGCAGTGACGGGACAGGGTGGACAGATACGCAGTATTTT. It encodes CASSDGTGWTDTQYF.

The V call is TRBV9, the J call TRBJ2-2, with 15 bases lining up with TRBD2. CDR3 length equals 20 residues. Per the germline V gene, CDR1 is SGDLS and CDR2 is YYNGEE. The trim removed 3 bases at V and 6 bases at J, leaving 15 bases unmatched. This chain's CDR3 is CASSAPRGLAGGTRSGELFF. For the CDR3, the DNA is TGTGCCAGCAGCGCCCCCCGGGGACTAGCGGGGGGAACCCGGTCCGGGGAGCTGTTTTTT.

The chain uses TRBV6-5 and TRBJ1-3, with 8 bases aligning to TRBD1. This CDR3 has 16 residues. V trimming: 4 bases; J trimming: 1 base; junction bases outside the gene matches: 6. CDR1 is MNHEY and CDR2 is SVGAGI in the germline V gene. This CDR3 is CASSFRTGTSGNTIYF. The CDR3 DNA is TGTGCCAGCAGTTTTCGGACAGGGACTTCTGGAAACACCATATATTTT.

This clone has more than one count but fewer than ten. The rearrangement uses TRBV4-2 and TRBJ1-1; a possible D gene is TRBD1 (6 bases). Per the germline V gene, CDR1 is LGHNA and CDR2 is YNFKEQ. The V and J ends lost 1 base and 7 bases respectively, with 13 bases between them. The CDR3 is 14 residues long. The CDR3 DNA reads TGTGCCAGCAGCCAAGGGCAGGGGCTGAATGAAGCTTTCTTT. It translates to CASSQGQGLNEAFF.

This chain connects TRBV12-3 or TRBV12-4 to TRBJ1-1; 9 positions match TRBD1. V shed 4 bases, J shed 10 bases, and the junction held 4 bases outside the gene matches. The CDR3 spans 12 residues. The CDR3: CASSSQTGGAFF. CDR3 nucleotides: TGTGCCAGCAGTTCTCAGACAGGGGGAGCTTTCTTT.

V usage is TRBV5-1 and J usage is TRBJ1-6; 10 nucleotides agree with TRBD1. The CDR3 is made up of 16 amino acids. Germline values: CDR1 SGHRS, CDR2 YFSETQ. V lost 6 bases to trimming and J lost 10 bases; unmatched junction nucleotides: 13. CDR3 amino acids: CASTQERRDRGSPLHF. DNA for the CDR3: TGCGCCAGCACCCAAGAGAGGCGGGACAGGGGATCACCCCTCCACTTT.

This chain links TRBV7-9 with TRBJ2-6; 9 nucleotides align to TRBD2. Germline CDR1 SEHNR, CDR2 FQNEAQ (reference sequence). Germline trimming cut 6 bases from V and 2 bases from J; bases unmatched to any gene: 2. The CDR3 has 15 residues. CDR3 amino acids: CASSLAGTGANVLTF. The CDR3 DNA reads as TGTGCCAGCAGTCTAGCGGGAACTGGGGCCAACGTCCTGACTTTC.

V and J are TRBV6-5 and TRBJ1-4; 7 bases match TRBD1. Germline V gene sequence: CDR1 MNHEY, CDR2 SVGAGI. Trimming took 6 bases from V and 8 from J; bases not matched to a gene: 6. The length of the CDR3 is 13 residues. Written as DNA, the CDR3 is TGTGCCAGCAGCGGGACAGCCGGGGAAAAACTGTTTTTT. Translation: CASSGTAGEKLFF.

The chain carries TRBV20-1 and TRBJ1-5; 7 nucleotides agree with TRBD1. The CDR3 runs to 15 residues. J was trimmed by 4 bases and V by 3 bases; bases with no gene match: 9. CDR1 is DFQATT and CDR2 is SNEGSKA in the germline V gene (reference sequence). The CDR3: CSASVGGISNQPQHF. CDR3 DNA: TGCAGTGCTAGTGTAGGGGGCATATCGAATCAGCCCCAGCATTTT.

The chain is built from TRBV5-4 and TRBJ2-1; TRBD2 aligns across 10 bases. CDR1 and CDR2 from the germline V gene are SGHNT and YYREEE (reference sequence). The V and J ends lost 0 bases and 0 bases, in that order; junction bases with no gene match: 6. The CDR3 spans 18 residues. The CDR3 bases are TGTGCCAGCAGCTTGGAACTAGCGGGGCCAAGCTCCTACAATGAGCAGTTCTTC. Protein: CASSLELAGPSSYNEQFF.

This clone has just one count. The gene calls are TRBV29-1 and TRBJ2-1; 7 nucleotides line up with TRBD2. Germline CDR1 and CDR2: SQVTM and ANQGSEA. The CDR3 has 12 residues. With V trimmed by 4 bases and J by 12 bases, 9 bases remained unmatched. CDR3 DNA: TGCAGCGTTGGGGGAAGCGGGGAGGTGCAGTTCTTC. This translates into CSVGGSGEVQFF.

The chain carries TRBV5-6 and TRBJ2-6; 7 positions agree with TRBD1. CDR3 length: 17 amino acids. From germline, CDR1 is SGHDT and CDR2 YYEEEE. V shed 5 bases and J 0 bases; nucleotides not matched to a gene: 8. The CDR3 region has the DNA TGTGCCAGCAGGGGTACAGGGGATTACTCTGGGGCCAACGTCCTGACTTTC. As protein: CASRGTGDYSGANVLTF.

The chain combines TRBV28 with TRBJ2-7; D possibly corresponds to TRBD1 (7 bases). The V and J ends lost 6 bases and 0 bases respectively, with 15 bases between them. The V gene's germline CDR1 is MDHEN and CDR2 SYDVKM. The CDR3 loop spans 15 amino acids. In DNA, the CDR3 is TGTGCCAGCAGGGGTTCAGGGGGGAGCTCCTACGAGCAGTACTTC. Its translation: CASRGSGGSSYEQYF.

V gene TRBV11-3 combines with J gene TRBJ2-1; possible D gene TRBD2, 6 bases. The CDR3 is 16 amino acids. The V gene lost 0 bases and the J gene lost 6 bases, with 15 bases spanning the gap. Germline CDR1 is SGHNT and CDR2 is YENEEA. CDR3 amino acids: CASSLEGGGALNEQFF. CDR3 in DNA: TGTGCCAGCAGCTTAGAAGGCGGAGGGGCGCTCAATGAGCAGTTCTTC. The variable domain in full, with the rest retrieved from reference TRBV11-3 and TRBJ2-1, is EAGVVQSPRYKIIEKKQPVAFWCNPISGHNTLYWYLQNLGQGPELLIRYENEEAVDDSQLPKDRFSAERLKGVDSTLKIQPAELGDSAVYLCASSLEGGGALNEQFFGPGTRLTVL.

The V gene is TRBV12-5, the J gene TRBJ1-6, with D possibly TRBD1 on 5 matching bases. V dropped 4 bases and J dropped 10 bases, with 17 bases sitting between them. CDR1 is LGHNT and CDR2 is FRNRAP in the germline V gene. This CDR3 region has 15 residues. Here the CDR3 DNA reads TGTGCTAGTGGTTACGTTGGCAGGGAGGGATCACCCCTCCACTTT. Translated: CASGYVGREGSPLHF.

This clone appeared once. The rearrangement uses TRBV5-1 and TRBJ1-4; D unclear. Germline CDR1 SGHRS, CDR2 YFSETQ. The V and J ends lost 0 bases and 4 bases respectively, with 7 bases between them. The length of the CDR3 is 14 residues. In DNA form, the CDR3 reads TGCGCCAGCAGCTTGGCGCCGGGTAATGAAAAACTGTTTTTT. This translates into CASSLAPGNEKLFF.

This chain uses TRBV6-5 with TRBJ2-1; TRBD1 matches at 10 bases. The CDR3 runs 14 residues. Looked up from germline, CDR1 is MNHEY and CDR2 is SVGAGI. J gave up 4 bases and V 7 bases, and 4 bases lay outside the gene matches. The CDR3 bases are TGTGCCAGCAAGGTGGGACAGGGGTACAATGAGCAGTTCTTC. This sequence encodes CASKVGQGYNEQFF.

V is TRBV4-1 and J is TRBJ2-3, with D tentatively TRBD2 (6 bases). The CDR3 has 15 residues. Per the germline V gene, CDR1 is MGHRA and CDR2 is YSYEKL. The V and J ends lost 3 bases and 0 bases respectively, with 10 bases between them. The CDR3 nucleotides are TGCGCCAGCAGCCAGACTAGATCGAGCACAGATACGCAGTATTTT. Its protein is CASSQTRSSTDTQYF.